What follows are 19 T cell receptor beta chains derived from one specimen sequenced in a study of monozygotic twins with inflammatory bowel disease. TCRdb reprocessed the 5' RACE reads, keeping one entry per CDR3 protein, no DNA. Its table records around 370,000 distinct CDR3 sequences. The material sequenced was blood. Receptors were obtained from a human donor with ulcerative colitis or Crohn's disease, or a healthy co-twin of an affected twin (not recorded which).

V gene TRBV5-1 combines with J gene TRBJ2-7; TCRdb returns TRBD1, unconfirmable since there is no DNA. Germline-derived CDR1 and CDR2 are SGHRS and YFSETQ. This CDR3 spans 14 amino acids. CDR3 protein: CASSSGQPSYEQYF.

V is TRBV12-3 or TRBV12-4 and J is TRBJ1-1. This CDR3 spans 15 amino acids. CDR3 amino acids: CASSELRRMNTEAFF.

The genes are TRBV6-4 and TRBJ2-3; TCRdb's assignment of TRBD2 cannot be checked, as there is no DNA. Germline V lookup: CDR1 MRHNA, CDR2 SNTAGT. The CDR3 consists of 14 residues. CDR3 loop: CASSELVGADTQYF.

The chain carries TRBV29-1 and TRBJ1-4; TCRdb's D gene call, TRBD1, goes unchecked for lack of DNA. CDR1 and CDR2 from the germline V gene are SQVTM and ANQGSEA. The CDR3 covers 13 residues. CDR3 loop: CSVQRQYAEKLFF.

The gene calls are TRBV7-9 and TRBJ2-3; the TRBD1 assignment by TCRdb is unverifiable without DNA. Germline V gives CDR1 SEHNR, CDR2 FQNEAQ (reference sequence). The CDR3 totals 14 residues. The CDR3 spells CASSTQDRAYTQYF.

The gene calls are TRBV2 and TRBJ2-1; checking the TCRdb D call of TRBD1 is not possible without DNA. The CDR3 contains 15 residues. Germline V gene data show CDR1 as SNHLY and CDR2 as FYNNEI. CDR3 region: CASSSQGNPYNEQFF.

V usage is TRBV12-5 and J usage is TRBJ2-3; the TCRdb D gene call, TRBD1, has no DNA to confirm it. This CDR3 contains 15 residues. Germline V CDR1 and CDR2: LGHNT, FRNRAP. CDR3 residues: CASGGGQSSADTQYF. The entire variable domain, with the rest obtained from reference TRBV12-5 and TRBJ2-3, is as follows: DARVTQTPRHKVTEMGQEVTMRCQPILGHNTVFWYRQTMMQGLELLAYFRNRAPLDDSGMPKDRFSAEMPDATLATLKIQPSEPRDSAVYFCASGGGQSSADTQYFGPGTRLTVL.

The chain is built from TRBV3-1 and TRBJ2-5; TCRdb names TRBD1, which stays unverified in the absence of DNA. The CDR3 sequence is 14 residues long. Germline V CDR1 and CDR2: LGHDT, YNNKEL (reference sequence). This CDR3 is CASTWTVIQETQYF.

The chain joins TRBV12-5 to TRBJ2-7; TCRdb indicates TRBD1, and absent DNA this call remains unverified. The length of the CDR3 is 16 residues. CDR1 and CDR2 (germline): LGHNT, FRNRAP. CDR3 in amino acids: CASGHPTGGLWDEQYF.

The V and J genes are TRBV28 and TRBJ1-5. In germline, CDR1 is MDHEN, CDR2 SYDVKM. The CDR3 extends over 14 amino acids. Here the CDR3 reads CASQEATSNQPQHF.

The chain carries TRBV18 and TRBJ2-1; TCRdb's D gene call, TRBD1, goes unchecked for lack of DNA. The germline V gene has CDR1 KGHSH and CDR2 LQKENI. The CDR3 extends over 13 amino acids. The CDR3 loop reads CASSPSGRSNQFF. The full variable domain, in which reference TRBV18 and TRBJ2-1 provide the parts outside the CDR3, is NAGVMQNPRHLVRRRGQEARLRCSPMKGHSHVYWYRQLPEEGLKFMVYLQKENIIDESGMPKERFSAEFPKEGPSILRIQQVVRGDSAAYFCASSPSGRSNQFFGPGTRLTVL.

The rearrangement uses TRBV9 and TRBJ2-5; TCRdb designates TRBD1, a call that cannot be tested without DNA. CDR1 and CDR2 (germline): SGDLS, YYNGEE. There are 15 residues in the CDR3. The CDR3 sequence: CAGSVGTARTETQYF.

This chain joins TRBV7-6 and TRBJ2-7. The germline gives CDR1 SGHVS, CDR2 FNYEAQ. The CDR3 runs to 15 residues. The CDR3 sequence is CASSLTTTPTYEQYF.

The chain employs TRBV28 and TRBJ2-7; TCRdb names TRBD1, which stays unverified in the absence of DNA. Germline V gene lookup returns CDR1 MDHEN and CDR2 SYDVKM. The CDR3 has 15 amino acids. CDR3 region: CATNAPGQGKYEQYF.

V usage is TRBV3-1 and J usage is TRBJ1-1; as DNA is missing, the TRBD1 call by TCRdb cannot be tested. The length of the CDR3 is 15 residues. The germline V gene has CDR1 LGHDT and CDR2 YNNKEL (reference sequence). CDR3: CASSQVGTGDTEAFF.

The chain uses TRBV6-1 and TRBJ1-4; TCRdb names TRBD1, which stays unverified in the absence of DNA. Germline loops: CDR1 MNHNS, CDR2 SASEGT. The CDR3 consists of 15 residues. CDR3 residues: CASSKRQGRNEKLFF.

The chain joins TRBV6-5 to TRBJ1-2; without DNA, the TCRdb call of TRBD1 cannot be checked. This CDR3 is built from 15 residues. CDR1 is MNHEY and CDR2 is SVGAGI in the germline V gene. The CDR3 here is CASSYSQETNYGYTF.

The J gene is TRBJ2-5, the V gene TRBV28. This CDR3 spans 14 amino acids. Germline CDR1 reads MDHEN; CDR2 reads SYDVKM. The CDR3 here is CASSTHRDQETQYF.

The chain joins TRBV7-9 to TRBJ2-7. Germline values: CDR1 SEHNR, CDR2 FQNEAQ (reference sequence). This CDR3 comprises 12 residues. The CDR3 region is CASGAASYEQYF.